The rows below give T cell receptor beta chains drawn from one sample of a study of shared clonotypes between healthy human individuals. Profiling relied on immunoSEQ multiplex PCR, and the TCRdb table lists in-frame clones only, not all of them. The sample contains around 700,000 clones, less than 80% of which appear only once. The sequenced sample consisted of memory CD4+ T cells sorted from blood. The origin of the receptors is a woman in her 30s in good health. CDR3s include the opening cysteine and the closing phenylalanine or tryptophan. Each record gives: CDR3 protein, CDR3 DNA, CDR3 length, clone size, V gene, J gene, D gene. The D gene is left open where the match is weak. Size tells how often a clone was seen (once, few, many) or the class of an expanded clone, and some rows leave it out.

CDR3aa: CASIRDRGQETQYF
CDR3nt: TGTGCCAGCATTCGGGACAGGGGGCAAGAGACCCAGTACTTC
len: 14
abundance: -
v_gene: TRBV6-1
j_gene: TRBJ2-5
d_gene: TRBD1

CDR3aa: CSVDRLSGSPGNIQYF
CDR3nt: TGCAGCGTTGATCGGCTTAGCGGGAGCCCGGGAAACATTCAGTACTTC
len: 16
abundance: -
v_gene: TRBV29-1
j_gene: TRBJ2-4
d_gene: TRBD2

CDR3aa: CASSQVIAGGPYEQYF
CDR3nt: TGCGCCAGCAGCCAGGTAATAGCGGGGGGACCCTACGAGCAGTACTTC
len: 16
abundance: once
v_gene: TRBV4-1
j_gene: TRBJ2-7
d_gene: TRBD2

CDR3aa: CASSIDRVGSYEQYF
CDR3nt: TGTGCCAGTAGTATCGACAGGGTCGGCTCCTACGAGCAGTACTTC
len: 15
abundance: -
v_gene: TRBV19
j_gene: TRBJ2-7
d_gene: TRBD1

CDR3aa: CAWTRTGRDNSPLHF
CDR3nt: TGTGCCTGGACCAGGACGGGCAGAGATAATTCACCCCTCCACTTT
len: 15
abundance: -
v_gene: TRBV30
j_gene: TRBJ1-6
d_gene: -

CDR3aa: CASSSVGNTIYF
CDR3nt: TGTGCCAGCAGCTCTGTTGGAAACACCATATATTTT
len: 12
abundance: -
v_gene: TRBV7-2
j_gene: TRBJ1-3
d_gene: -

CDR3aa: CASSVTLDGSNQPQHF
CDR3nt: TGTGCCAGCAGTGTAACCCTGGACGGCAGCAATCAGCCCCAGCATTTT
len: 16
abundance: -
v_gene: TRBV6-1
j_gene: TRBJ1-5
d_gene: -

CDR3aa: CASSPAYDYGYTF
CDR3nt: TGTGCCAGCTCACCCGCCTATGACTATGGCTACACCTTC
len: 13
abundance: -
v_gene: TRBV18
j_gene: TRBJ1-2
d_gene: -

CDR3aa: CASSSPRTDTNEQFF
CDR3nt: TGTGCCAGCAGTTCCCCACGAACCGACACGAATGAGCAGTTCTTC
len: 15
abundance: -
v_gene: TRBV28
j_gene: TRBJ2-1
d_gene: -

CDR3aa: CASSPTAGLTEAFF
CDR3nt: TGTGCCAGCTCACCCACCGCGGGCTTGACTGAAGCTTTCTTT
len: 14
abundance: -
v_gene: TRBV18
j_gene: TRBJ1-1
d_gene: -

CDR3aa: CASSFDEFAGELFF
CDR3nt: TGTGCCAGCAGCTTTGACGAGTTCGCCGGGGAGCTGTTTTTT
len: 14
abundance: once
v_gene: TRBV11-2
j_gene: TRBJ2-2
d_gene: -

CDR3aa: CASSGTGDSGNTIYF
CDR3nt: TGTGCCAGCAGTGGAACAGGGGACTCGGGAAACACCATATATTTT
len: 15
abundance: -
v_gene: TRBV25-1
j_gene: TRBJ1-3
d_gene: TRBD1

CDR3aa: CASRGQGYEQYF
CDR3nt: TGTGCCAGCAGGGGACAGGGCTACGAGCAGTACTTC
len: 12
abundance: -
v_gene: TRBV11-2
j_gene: TRBJ2-7
d_gene: TRBD1

CDR3aa: CASSIGTGATDTQYF
CDR3nt: TGTGCCAGTAGTATCGGGACAGGGGCCACAGATACGCAGTATTTT
len: 15
abundance: many
v_gene: TRBV19
j_gene: TRBJ2-3
d_gene: TRBD1

CDR3aa: CRGAGTFSYEQYF
CDR3nt: TGCAGAGGTGCCGGGACTTTCTCCTACGAGCAGTACTTC
len: 13
abundance: -
v_gene: TRBV29-1
j_gene: TRBJ2-7
d_gene: -

CDR3aa: CASGYGEETQYF
CDR3nt: TGTGCCAGCGGCTACGGGGAAGAGACCCAGTACTTC
len: 12
abundance: -
v_gene: TRBV11-2
j_gene: TRBJ2-5
d_gene: -

CDR3aa: CAISDKTSGSNEQFF
CDR3nt: TGTGCCATCAGTGACAAGACTAGCGGGAGTAATGAGCAGTTCTTC
len: 15
abundance: once
v_gene: TRBV10-3
j_gene: TRBJ2-1
d_gene: TRBD2

CDR3aa: CASSPAGRTNTGELFF
CDR3nt: TGCGCCAGCAGCCCAGCTGGAAGGACAAACACCGGGGAGCTGTTTTTT
len: 16
abundance: -
v_gene: TRBV5-1
j_gene: TRBJ2-2
d_gene: -

CDR3aa: CASSLGEDQPQHF
CDR3nt: TGTGCCAGCAGCTTAGGGGAGGATCAGCCCCAGCATTTT
len: 13
abundance: few
v_gene: TRBV7-3
j_gene: TRBJ1-5
d_gene: -

CDR3aa: CASSFTGAFNQPQHF
CDR3nt: TGTGCCAGCAGTTTTACAGGGGCCTTCAATCAGCCCCAGCATTTT
len: 15
abundance: many
v_gene: TRBV28
j_gene: TRBJ1-5
d_gene: TRBD1

CDR3aa: CASSFSRSYGYTF
CDR3nt: TGTGCCAGCAGTTTTAGCAGGTCCTATGGCTACACCTTC
len: 13
abundance: -
v_gene: TRBV28
j_gene: TRBJ1-2
d_gene: -

CDR3aa: CASSLLTSGSDTQYF
CDR3nt: TGTGCCAGCAGTCTCCTGACTAGCGGGAGTGATACGCAGTATTTT
len: 15
abundance: -
v_gene: TRBV2
j_gene: TRBJ2-3
d_gene: TRBD2

CDR3aa: CASSQGGGASGSESYSTDTQYF
CDR3nt: TGTGCCAGCAGCCAAGGAGGCGGGGCTAGCGGGAGTGAAAGTTATAGCACAGATACGCAGTATTTT
len: 22
abundance: -
v_gene: TRBV4-2
j_gene: TRBJ2-3
d_gene: TRBD2

CDR3aa: CASRQGFGNTIYF
CDR3nt: TGTGCCAGCAGGCAGGGGTTTGGAAACACCATATATTTT
len: 13
abundance: once
v_gene: TRBV6-5
j_gene: TRBJ1-3
d_gene: -

CDR3aa: CASSLQREAYNEQFF
CDR3nt: TGTGCCAGCAGTTTACAGCGGGAGGCCTACAATGAGCAGTTCTTC
len: 15
abundance: -
v_gene: TRBV27
j_gene: TRBJ2-1
d_gene: TRBD2

CDR3aa: CASSAGHSNQPQHF
CDR3nt: TGTGCCAGCAGTGCAGGGCATAGCAATCAGCCCCAGCATTTT
len: 14
abundance: -
v_gene: TRBV28
j_gene: TRBJ1-5
d_gene: -

CDR3aa: CASSPSPGPNTEAFF
CDR3nt: TGTGCCAGCAGCCCCTCTCCAGGACCGAACACTGAAGCTTTCTTT
len: 15
abundance: -
v_gene: TRBV27
j_gene: TRBJ1-1
d_gene: -

CDR3aa: CASSLSGFSGYTF
CDR3nt: TGTGCCAGCAGTTTGTCAGGGTTCAGCGGCTACACCTTC
len: 13
abundance: -
v_gene: TRBV27
j_gene: TRBJ1-2
d_gene: -

CDR3aa: CAWSPSTDTQYF
CDR3nt: TGTGCCTGGAGTCCGAGCACAGATACGCAGTATTTT
len: 12
abundance: -
v_gene: TRBV30
j_gene: TRBJ2-3
d_gene: -

CDR3aa: CASSQDISYEQYF
CDR3nt: TGCGCCAGCAGCCAAGATATATCCTACGAGCAGTACTTC
len: 13
abundance: -
v_gene: TRBV4-1
j_gene: TRBJ2-7
d_gene: -

CDR3aa: CATSRETTRGGTGELFF
CDR3nt: TGTGCCACCAGCAGAGAAACGACACGGGGTGGCACCGGGGAGCTGTTTTTT
len: 17
abundance: -
v_gene: TRBV15
j_gene: TRBJ2-2
d_gene: -

CDR3aa: CASSREQTNTEAFF
CDR3nt: TGTGCCAGCTCACGCGAACAGACGAACACTGAAGCTTTCTTT
len: 14
abundance: -
v_gene: TRBV18
j_gene: TRBJ1-1
d_gene: -

CDR3aa: CANSLTSGRGNSYEQYF
CDR3nt: TGTGCCAACAGCTTGACTAGCGGGAGGGGAAATAGCTACGAGCAGTACTTC
len: 17
abundance: -
v_gene: TRBV7-8
j_gene: TRBJ2-7
d_gene: TRBD2

CDR3aa: CASRIAGTGKGAFF
CDR3nt: TGTGCCAGCAGAATAGCCGGGACAGGGAAGGGAGCTTTCTTT
len: 14
abundance: -
v_gene: TRBV6-1
j_gene: TRBJ1-1
d_gene: TRBD1

CDR3aa: CASSAPDRGGTEAFF
CDR3nt: TGTGCCAGCAGTGCACCAGACAGGGGAGGGACTGAAGCTTTCTTT
len: 15
abundance: -
v_gene: TRBV25-1
j_gene: TRBJ1-1
d_gene: TRBD1

CDR3aa: CASSLSYGNSYEQYF
CDR3nt: TGTGCCAGCAGTTTATCGTACGGGAACTCCTACGAGCAGTACTTC
len: 15
abundance: -
v_gene: TRBV27
j_gene: TRBJ2-7
d_gene: -

CDR3aa: CASSTLGPGRDGYTF
CDR3nt: TGTGCCAGCAGCACACTTGGCCCGGGGAGAGATGGCTACACCTTC
len: 15
abundance: -
v_gene: TRBV11-3
j_gene: TRBJ1-2
d_gene: -

CDR3aa: CASTRTGGYEQYF
CDR3nt: TGTGCCAGCACCAGGACAGGGGGTTACGAGCAGTACTTC
len: 13
abundance: -
v_gene: TRBV25-1
j_gene: TRBJ2-7
d_gene: TRBD1

CDR3aa: CASQKGQVMGEQYF
CDR3nt: TGTGCCAGCCAAAAGGGACAGGTAATGGGGGAGCAGTACTTC
len: 14
abundance: -
v_gene: TRBV27
j_gene: TRBJ2-7
d_gene: TRBD1

CDR3aa: CATKSGTANTGELFF
CDR3nt: TGTGCTACGAAGTCGGGCACGGCGAACACCGGGGAGCTGTTTTTT
len: 15
abundance: few
v_gene: TRBV6-6
j_gene: TRBJ2-2
d_gene: -

CDR3aa: CASSLFREGQYEQYF
CDR3nt: TGTGCCAGCAGCCTTTTTAGGGAGGGACAATACGAGCAGTACTTC
len: 15
abundance: -
v_gene: TRBV7-9
j_gene: TRBJ2-7
d_gene: -

CDR3aa: CASTGVPRSTEAFF
CDR3nt: TGTGCCAGTACAGGGGTACCACGAAGTACTGAAGCTTTCTTT
len: 14
abundance: once
v_gene: TRBV6-1
j_gene: TRBJ1-1
d_gene: TRBD1

CDR3aa: CSVEFLQETQYF
CDR3nt: TGCAGCGTTGAATTCCTCCAAGAGACCCAGTACTTC
len: 12
abundance: -
v_gene: TRBV29-1
j_gene: TRBJ2-5
d_gene: -

CDR3aa: CASSLGPPWLGEQYF
CDR3nt: TGTGCCAGCAGTTTGGGGCCCCCCTGGTTAGGCGAGCAGTACTTC
len: 15
abundance: -
v_gene: TRBV27
j_gene: TRBJ2-7
d_gene: -

CDR3aa: CASTSGRIVDEQFF
CDR3nt: TGTGCCAGCACCAGCGGGAGGATCGTCGATGAGCAGTTCTTC
len: 14
abundance: -
v_gene: TRBV2
j_gene: TRBJ2-1
d_gene: TRBD2

CDR3aa: CASSLSGTLGTEAFF
CDR3nt: TGTGCCAGCAGCTTATCCGGGACCCTGGGCACTGAAGCTTTCTTT
len: 15
abundance: once
v_gene: TRBV7-2
j_gene: TRBJ1-1
d_gene: -

CDR3aa: CASRETGQGNTIYF
CDR3nt: TGTGCCAGCAGAGAGACAGGGCAAGGAAACACCATATATTTT
len: 14
abundance: once
v_gene: TRBV2
j_gene: TRBJ1-3
d_gene: TRBD1

CDR3aa: CASSLASLPDTQYF
CDR3nt: TGTGCCAGCAGCTTAGCCTCACTGCCAGATACGCAGTATTTT
len: 14
abundance: -
v_gene: TRBV7-2
j_gene: TRBJ2-3
d_gene: -

CDR3aa: CASRDRGFWAGNTIYF
CDR3nt: TGTGCCTCCCGGGACAGGGGTTTTTGGGCTGGAAACACCATATATTTT
len: 16
abundance: many
v_gene: TRBV30
j_gene: TRBJ1-3
d_gene: TRBD1

CDR3aa: CASSPGASGSYEQYF
CDR3nt: TGTGCCAGCTCACCCGGAGCTAGCGGGAGTTACGAGCAGTACTTC
len: 15
abundance: -
v_gene: TRBV18
j_gene: TRBJ2-7
d_gene: TRBD2

CDR3aa: CASSPTAVRLFF
CDR3nt: TGTGCCAGCAGCCCAACAGCGGTCCGACTGTTTTTT
len: 12
abundance: once
v_gene: TRBV28
j_gene: TRBJ1-4
d_gene: -

CDR3aa: CASSLAETQYF
CDR3nt: TGTGCCAGCAGCTTAGCAGAGACCCAGTACTTC
len: 11
abundance: many
v_gene: TRBV7-9
j_gene: TRBJ2-5
d_gene: -

CDR3aa: CATSRSWDTNSPLHF
CDR3nt: TGTGCCACCAGCAGGAGCTGGGACACCAATTCACCCCTCCACTTT
len: 15
abundance: -
v_gene: TRBV15
j_gene: TRBJ1-6
d_gene: -

CDR3aa: CAWNRDLGTEAFF
CDR3nt: TGTGCCTGGAACAGGGATCTGGGCACTGAAGCTTTCTTT
len: 13
abundance: few
v_gene: TRBV30
j_gene: TRBJ1-1
d_gene: -

CDR3aa: CASSLSQAEGLFF
CDR3nt: TGCGCCAGCAGCCTGTCCCAGGCCGAGGGACTGTTTTTT
len: 13
abundance: -
v_gene: TRBV5-1
j_gene: TRBJ1-4
d_gene: -

CDR3aa: CASSLVFRGGASNYEQYF
CDR3nt: TGCGCCAGCAGCTTGGTATTTCGCGGAGGGGCCAGTAACTACGAGCAGTACTTC
len: 18
abundance: -
v_gene: TRBV5-1
j_gene: TRBJ2-7
d_gene: -

CDR3aa: CASRGDPDTQYF
CDR3nt: TGTGCCAGCAGGGGTGATCCAGATACGCAGTATTTT
len: 12
abundance: -
v_gene: TRBV28
j_gene: TRBJ2-3
d_gene: -

CDR3aa: CASEQDSSYNEQFF
CDR3nt: TGCGCCAGCGAACAGGACAGCTCCTACAATGAGCAGTTCTTC
len: 14
abundance: -
v_gene: TRBV5-1
j_gene: TRBJ2-1
d_gene: -